A single sample gave rise to the 26 T cell receptor beta chains below, sequenced in a study of T cell repertoires in cytomegalovirus infection. TCRdb re-called the reads through MiXCR, storing one row per CDR3 protein. Of some 920,000 distinct CDR3 sequences listed, approximately 31% were seen once; the top ten hold about 14%. These receptors' antigens are unknown. The sequencing here drew on cultured CD8+ T cells from PBMCs, taken from culture after CMV antigen stimulation. These receptors originate from a human donor in good health (CMV status not recorded). Some clones in this sample may be carry-over from other donors' samples.

The rearrangement joins TRBV7-9 to TRBJ2-3, with D perhaps TRBD1 or TRBD2 (5 bases each). V shed 3 bases and J shed 6 bases, with 10 bases lying between them. The germline V gene encodes CDR1 SEHNR and CDR2 FQNEAQ (reference sequence). The CDR3 sequence is 13 residues long. As DNA, the CDR3 is TGTGCCAGCAGCTTGAGGGACCAGGATACGCAGTATTTT. Encoded protein: CASSLRDQDTQYF.

This clonotype has a handful of counts. The chain joins TRBV7-3 to TRBJ2-1; 7 positions match TRBD1. Germline V gene data show CDR1 as SGHTA and CDR2 as FQGTGA. The junction had 10 bases not matched to a gene; V was cut back by 5 bases and J by 0 bases. This CDR3 spans 17 amino acids. CDR3 in amino acids: CASSTPRSGGSYNEQFF. The CDR3 nucleotides read TGTGCCAGCAGCACCCCGCGTTCAGGGGGCTCCTACAATGAGCAGTTCTTC. Based on the CDR3 plus reference TRBV7-3 and TRBJ2-1, the full variable domain is GAGVSQTPSNKVTEKGKYVELRCDPISGHTALYWYRQSLGQGPEFLIYFQGTGAADDSGLPNDRFFAVRPEGSVSTLKIQRTERGDSAVYLCASSTPRSGGSYNEQFFGPGTRLTVL.

The chain joins TRBV5-1 to TRBJ1-1; 10 nucleotides match TRBD1. Losses at the gene ends were 4 bases for V and 2 bases for J; bases not matched to a gene: 14. There are 18 residues in the CDR3. Germline CDR1 SGHRS, CDR2 YFSETQ. CDR3 amino acids: CASSAAGTGDHLNTEAFF. The CDR3 DNA reads as TGCGCCAGCAGCGCCGCCGGGACAGGGGACCACCTTAACACTGAAGCTTTCTTT.

This sequence joins TRBV6-1 and TRBJ2-1; D might be TRBD2 (5 bases). Trimming removed 6 bases from V and 3 bases from J, with 15 bases in between. Germline V gene lookup returns CDR1 MNHNS and CDR2 SASEGT. This CDR3 comprises 15 residues. This CDR3 is CASRSPYGVYNEQFF. In DNA, the CDR3 is TGTGCCAGCAGATCCCCTTACGGGGTCTACAATGAGCAGTTCTTC.

The rearrangement uses TRBV7-9 and TRBJ2-5; 9 nucleotides agree with TRBD1. The CDR3 has 15 residues. CDR1 SEHNR and CDR2 FQNEAQ come from the germline V gene (reference sequence). V lost 4 bases, J lost 2 bases, and 5 bases stayed unmatched. As DNA, the CDR3 is TGTGCCAGCAGCTCTGGACAGGGGCCACAAGAGACCCAGTACTTC. This encodes CASSSGQGPQETQYF. Drawing the rest from reference TRBV7-9 and TRBJ2-5, the complete variable domain is DTGVSQNPRHKITKRGQNVTFRCDPISEHNRLYWYRQTLGQGPEFLTYFQNEAQLEKSRLLSDRFSAERPKGSFSTLEIQRTEQGDSAMYLCASSSGQGPQETQYFGPGTRLLVL.

The chain carries TRBV6-6 and TRBJ1-1; no reliable D call. This CDR3 has 11 residues. Germline CDR1 MNHNY, CDR2 SVGAGI (reference sequence). In DNA, the CDR3 is TGTGCTACCGGGGTATTAACTGAAGCTTTCTTT. This sequence encodes CATGVLTEAFF.

The chain has TRBV27 and TRBJ2-3; D possibly uses TRBD1 or TRBD2 (6 bases each). Trimming took off 2 bases at V and 0 bases at J, with 12 bases between the two ends. Germline V gene sequence: CDR1 MNHEY, CDR2 SMNVEV (reference sequence). The CDR3 is made up of 16 amino acids. CDR3 residues: CASSLEGGLSTDTQYF. The CDR3 DNA sequence: TGTGCCAGCAGTTTAGAGGGGGGTTTAAGCACAGATACGCAGTATTTT.

The sample holds many counts of this clonotype. The genes are TRBV6-5 and TRBJ2-1, with D perhaps TRBD2 (5 bases). The CDR3 length is 16 residues. CDR1 is MNHEY, CDR2 SVGAGI, per germline. Trimming left V 0 bases short and J 1 base short, with 10 bases between. The CDR3 sequence: CASSYSPGLSYNEQFF. DNA for the CDR3: TGTGCCAGCAGTTACTCCCCGGGGTTGTCCTACAATGAGCAGTTCTTC.

The chain is built from TRBV19 and TRBJ2-7, with D uncertain. CDR1 is LNHDA and CDR2 is SQIVND in the germline V gene (reference sequence). The CDR3 totals 15 residues. The V end was cut by 5 bases, the J end by 5 bases, with 19 bases between. CDR3 in amino acids: CASSPRPTVSDEQYF. The DNA for the CDR3 is TGTGCCAGTAGTCCTCGCCCCACCGTTTCCGACGAGCAGTACTTC.

This clonotype was counted at least ten times. The genes are TRBV7-8 and TRBJ1-1, with unresolved D. Germline-derived CDR1 and CDR2 are SGHVS and FQNEAQ. There are 15 residues in the CDR3. Between the trimmed V and J ends, which lost 1 base and 1 base, there was a span of 10 bases. CDR3 residues: CASSLGPGWNTEAFF. The CDR3 nucleotides read TGTGCCAGCAGCTTAGGCCCCGGCTGGAACACTGAAGCTTTCTTT.

The CDR3 here is CASSLTGDDYNEQFF. Written as DNA, the CDR3 is TGTGCCAGCAGTTTGACAGGGGACGACTACAATGAGCAGTTCTTC. The chain recombines TRBV6-8 with TRBJ2-1, with TRBD1 identical over 8 bases. V dropped 4 bases and J dropped 3; count of bases not matched to a gene: 5. The CDR3 consists of 15 residues. Germline V gene lookup returns CDR1 MNHGY and CDR2 SAAAGT.

This clonotype came up a few times. The rearrangement uses TRBV7-9 and TRBJ2-1; D unresolved. CDR3 size: 12 residues. Germline V CDR1 and CDR2: SEHNR, FQNEAQ (reference sequence). Trimming removed 3 bases at V and 8 bases at J, with 8 bases between. The CDR3: CASSFPSDEQFF. CDR3 bases: TGTGCCAGCAGCTTTCCGTCGGATGAGCAGTTCTTC.

The chain joins TRBV27 to TRBJ2-1, with a weak D call TRBD2 (7 bases). Germline V lookup: CDR1 MNHEY, CDR2 SMNVEV (reference sequence). V lost 6 bases to trimming and J lost 5 bases, with 17 bases between them. The CDR3 runs 15 residues. This CDR3 reads CASSFRRGLNNEQFF. As DNA, the CDR3 is TGTGCCAGCAGCTTCCGGCGGGGGCTCAACAATGAGCAGTTCTTC.

This chain uses TRBV6-5 with TRBJ2-1, with 7 bases identical to TRBD1. The germline gives CDR1 MNHEY, CDR2 SVGAGI. This CDR3 region has 13 residues. V trimming: 1 base; J trimming: 7 bases; junction bases outside the gene matches: 1. CDR3 sequence: CASSYLQGNEQFF. The CDR3 coding sequence is TGTGCCAGCAGTTACTTACAGGGGAATGAGCAGTTCTTC.

This chain connects TRBV12-3 or TRBV12-4 to TRBJ1-4; 8 bases map to TRBD1. The CDR3 spans 16 residues. After removal of 4 bases from V and 5 bases from J, the junction contained 9 bases not matched to a gene. CDR3 coding DNA: TGTGCCAGCAGTTCGTTCGGACAGGGCGAAAATGAAAAACTGTTTTTT. This codes for CASSSFGQGENEKLFF.

This clonotype appeared a few times. This rearrangement joins TRBV7-9 to TRBJ2-1; D possibly corresponds to TRBD1 (6 bases). In germline, CDR1 is SEHNR, CDR2 FQNEAQ (reference sequence). V lost 1 base and J lost 1, with 14 bases in between. The CDR3 sequence is 17 residues long. The CDR3 DNA reads as TGTGCCAGCAGCTTAGGAATTGGCCAGGGGTCCTACAATGAGCAGTTCTTC. It is translated as CASSLGIGQGSYNEQFF.

Only a few counts were recorded for this clonotype. The rearrangement links TRBV2 to TRBJ1-5; D is perhaps TRBD1 (6 bases). The CDR3 is made up of 14 amino acids. V lost 6 bases to trimming and J lost 4 bases, with 13 bases between them. Germline CDR1 and CDR2: SNHLY and FYNNEI. DNA for the CDR3: TGTGCCAGCAGGCGGGACATCAAGAATCAGCCCCAGCATTTT. Protein product: CASRRDIKNQPQHF.

The chain couples TRBV5-1 to TRBJ1-6; the match to TRBD1 covers 7 bases. The CDR3 totals 16 residues. The germline V gene encodes CDR1 SGHRS and CDR2 YFSETQ. Germline trimming cut 4 bases from V and 2 bases from J; bases unmatched to any gene: 6. The CDR3 DNA is TGCGCCAGCAGCACAGAAGGGGGCGCCTATAATTCACCCCTCCACTTT. Its translation is CASSTEGGAYNSPLHF.

This clonotype has more than one count but fewer than ten. The chain recombines TRBV27 with TRBJ2-7; D is uncertain. V lost 3 bases, J lost 3 bases, and 9 bases lay in between. Germline V gene data show CDR1 as MNHEY and CDR2 as SMNVEV (reference sequence). The CDR3 spans 13 residues. CDR3 in DNA: TGTGCCAGCAGTTTTGGCCCGTACTACGAGCAGTACGTC. Protein product: CASSFGPYYEQYV.

The chain links TRBV27 to TRBJ1-6, with 7 bases fitting TRBD1. V was pared by 5 bases and J by 9 bases, with 13 bases of the junction left unmatched. Germline V CDR1 and CDR2: MNHEY, SMNVEV (reference sequence). This CDR3 spans 16 amino acids. The CDR3: CASSGGTDWVGSPLHF. CDR3 in DNA: TGTGCCAGCAGTGGAGGGACAGACTGGGTGGGTTCACCCCTCCACTTT.

The chain has TRBV6-2 or TRBV6-3 and TRBJ2-5, with 9 nucleotides matching TRBD2. This CDR3 has 17 residues. In germline, CDR1 is MNHEY, CDR2 SVGEGT. Losses at the gene ends were 7 bases for V and 4 bases for J; bases not matched to a gene: 16. In DNA form, the CDR3 reads TGTGCCAGCACCTTCACGATAGCTAGCGGGGTGCTAGAGACCCAGTACTTC. Amino acid sequence: CASTFTIASGVLETQYF.

Here the CDR3 DNA reads TGTGCCAGCAGTTCGGGACTAGCGGGGGGCCTTCCCACCGGGGAGCTGTTTTTT. Amino acids: CASSSGLAGGLPTGELFF. The chain combines TRBV27 with TRBJ2-2, with 15 positions matching TRBD2. The CDR3 loop spans 18 amino acids. Germline values: CDR1 MNHEY, CDR2 SMNVEV (reference sequence). The V gene end was trimmed by 4 bases and the J gene end by 4 bases; junction bases not matched to a gene: 7.

In this sample, this clonotype turned up a few times. The chain is built from TRBV7-6 and TRBJ2-1; D is unresolved. CDR1 and CDR2 (germline): SGHVS, FNYEAQ. This CDR3 comprises 15 residues. Trimming took 3 bases from V and 0 from J, leaving 9 bases between them. DNA of the CDR3: TGTGCCAGCAGCTTTAAAACGAGCTCCTACAATGAGCAGTTCTTC. Amino acid sequence: CASSFKTSSYNEQFF.

V is TRBV3-1 and J is TRBJ1-2; tentatively, D is TRBD1 (5 bases). Germline CDR1 reads LGHDT; CDR2 reads YNNKEL (reference sequence). The V and J ends lost 2 bases and 8 bases respectively, with 18 bases between them. The CDR3 is 15 residues long. In DNA, the CDR3 is TGTGCCAGCAGCCAACCCGGGGGGGTATCTTTCGGCTACACCTTC. Protein product: CASSQPGGVSFGYTF.

The rearrangement links TRBV27 to TRBJ2-2; the D gene is possibly TRBD2 (6 bases). This CDR3 has 18 amino acids. In germline, CDR1 is MNHEY, CDR2 SMNVEV (reference sequence). V lost 4 bases, J lost 6 bases, and 24 bases lay in between. CDR3 sequence reads: CASSSTWAGLSGPGELFF. DNA for the CDR3: TGTGCCAGCAGTTCAACGTGGGCGGGGCTAAGCGGACCCGGGGAGCTGTTTTTT.

The chain joins TRBV7-8 to TRBJ1-5; tentatively, D is TRBD1 (6 bases). The CDR3 extends over 14 amino acids. Germline V CDR1 and CDR2: SGHVS, FQNEAQ. V lost 1 base, J lost 6 bases, and 10 bases lay in between. CDR3 in amino acids: CASSLEGGRQPQHF. The DNA for the CDR3 is TGTGCCAGCAGCTTAGAGGGGGGTCGTCAGCCCCAGCATTTT.